The rows below give T cell receptor beta chains drawn from one sample of a study of T cells in Graves' hyperthyroidism and ophthalmopathy. A single record per CDR3 protein comes from TCRdb applying MiXCR to the multiplex PCR reads. Seen here are 460,000 or so distinct CDR3 sequences, 13% to 15% observed once, and the top ten hold about a sixth. Sequencing input: blood. The receptor source for this set is a woman aged 18-29 years with Graves' hyperthyroidism. Each CDR3 is given with its conserved first and last residue. The order of the fields is J gene, V gene, CDR3 protein.

TRBJ2-2 TRBV11-3 CASSLDRASQDGELFF
TRBJ2-6 TRBV5-1 CASSAVPGANVLTF
TRBJ2-5 TRBV5-1 CASSSTNRAYQETQYF
TRBJ2-1 TRBV7-3 CASSPLADPYNEQFF
TRBJ2-2 TRBV6-1 CASSELAGAVTGELFF
TRBJ2-3 TRBV5-1 CASSLGLAGGLTDTQYF
TRBJ1-5 TRBV30 CAWSVHLGNQPQHF
TRBJ2-2 TRBV2 CATHMSLTGAGELFF
TRBJ2-7 TRBV6-1 CASSGFRQSSYEQYF
TRBJ1-2 TRBV7-9 CASSSTGGVYGYTF
TRBJ2-1 TRBV28 CASSFLGAGDSSYNEQFF
TRBJ1-6 TRBV27 CASSLSSESSYNSPLHF
TRBJ1-1 TRBV20-1 CSVPRGSGNTEAFF
TRBJ2-3 TRBV13 CASSLLQREGPDTQYF